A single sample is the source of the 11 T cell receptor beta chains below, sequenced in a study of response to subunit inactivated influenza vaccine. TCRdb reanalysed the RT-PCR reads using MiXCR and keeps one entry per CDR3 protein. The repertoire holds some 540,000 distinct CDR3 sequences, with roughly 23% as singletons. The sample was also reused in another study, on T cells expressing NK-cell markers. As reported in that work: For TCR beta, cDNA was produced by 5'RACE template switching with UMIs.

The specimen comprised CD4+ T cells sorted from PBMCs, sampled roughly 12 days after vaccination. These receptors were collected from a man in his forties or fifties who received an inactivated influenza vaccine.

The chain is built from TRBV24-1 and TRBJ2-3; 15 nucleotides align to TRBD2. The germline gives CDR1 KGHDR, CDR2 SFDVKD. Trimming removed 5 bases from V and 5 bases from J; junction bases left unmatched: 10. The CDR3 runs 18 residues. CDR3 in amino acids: CATSAARTSGGAGDTQYF. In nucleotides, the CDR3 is TGTGCCACCAGTGCCGCTAGGACTAGCGGGGGGGCGGGAGATACGCAGTATTTT.

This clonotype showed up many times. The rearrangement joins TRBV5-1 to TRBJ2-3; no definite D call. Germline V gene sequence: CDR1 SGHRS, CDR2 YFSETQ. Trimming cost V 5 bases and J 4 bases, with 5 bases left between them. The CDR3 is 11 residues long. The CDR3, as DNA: TGCGCCAGCAGATACGCAGATACGCAGTATTTT. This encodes CASRYADTQYF.

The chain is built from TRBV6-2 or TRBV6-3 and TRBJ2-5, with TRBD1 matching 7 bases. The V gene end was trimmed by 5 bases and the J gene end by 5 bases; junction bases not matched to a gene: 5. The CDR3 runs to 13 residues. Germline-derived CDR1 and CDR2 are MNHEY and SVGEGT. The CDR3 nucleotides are TGTGCCAGCAGTGGACAGGCTCTGGAGACCCAGTACTTC. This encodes CASSGQALETQYF.

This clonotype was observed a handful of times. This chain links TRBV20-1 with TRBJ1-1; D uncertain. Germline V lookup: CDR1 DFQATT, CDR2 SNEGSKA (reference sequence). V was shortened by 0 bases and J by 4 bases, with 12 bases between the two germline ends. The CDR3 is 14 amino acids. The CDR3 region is CSARDLDLGTEAFF. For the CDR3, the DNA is TGCAGTGCTAGAGATCTGGACTTGGGCACTGAAGCTTTCTTT.

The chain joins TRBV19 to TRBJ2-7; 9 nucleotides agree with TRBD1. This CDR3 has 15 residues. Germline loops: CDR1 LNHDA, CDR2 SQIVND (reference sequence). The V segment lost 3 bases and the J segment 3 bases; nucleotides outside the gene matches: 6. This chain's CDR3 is CASSIRGTGIYEQYF. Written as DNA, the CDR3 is TGTGCCAGTAGTATTCGGGGGACAGGGATCTACGAGCAGTACTTC.

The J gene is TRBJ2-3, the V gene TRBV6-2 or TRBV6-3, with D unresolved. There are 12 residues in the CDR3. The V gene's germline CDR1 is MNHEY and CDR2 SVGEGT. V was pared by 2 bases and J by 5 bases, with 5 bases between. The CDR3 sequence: CASSYDGDTQYF. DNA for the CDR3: TGTGCCAGCAGTTACGATGGAGATACGCAGTATTTT.

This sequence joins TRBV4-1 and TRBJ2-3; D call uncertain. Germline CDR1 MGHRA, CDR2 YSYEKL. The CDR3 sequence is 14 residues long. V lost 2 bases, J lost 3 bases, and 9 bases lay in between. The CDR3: CASSQWATTDTQYF. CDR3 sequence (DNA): TGCGCCAGCAGCCAATGGGCGACAACAGATACGCAGTATTTT.

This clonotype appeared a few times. The DNA of the CDR3 is TGTGCCAGCAGTTTGGACGCCCATCGGGAAAAACTGTTTTTT. It yields the protein CASSLDAHREKLFF. V is TRBV12-3 or TRBV12-4 and J is TRBJ1-4, with D unclear. The CDR3 has 14 residues. V was clipped by 3 bases and J by 8 bases, with 13 bases between them.

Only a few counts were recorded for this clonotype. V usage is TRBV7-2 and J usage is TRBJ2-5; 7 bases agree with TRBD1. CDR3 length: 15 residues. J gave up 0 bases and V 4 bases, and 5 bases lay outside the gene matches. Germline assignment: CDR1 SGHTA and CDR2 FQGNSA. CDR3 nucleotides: TGTGCCAGCAGCTCGGACAGGACGTACCAAGAGACCCAGTACTTC. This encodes CASSSDRTYQETQYF.

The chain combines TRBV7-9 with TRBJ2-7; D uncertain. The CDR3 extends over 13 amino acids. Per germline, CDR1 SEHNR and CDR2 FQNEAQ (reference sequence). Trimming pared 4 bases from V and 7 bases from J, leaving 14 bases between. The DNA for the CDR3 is TGTGCCAGCAGCTCACAAATCCACCATGAGCAGTACTTC. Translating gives CASSSQIHHEQYF.

Here the CDR3 reads CASSQNPGQIYEQYF. The CDR3 DNA is TGTGCCAGCAGCCAAAACCCGGGACAGATTTACGAGCAGTACTTC. This chain joins TRBV5-5 and TRBJ2-7, with 7 bases matching TRBD1. V lost 4 bases, J lost 4 bases, and 11 bases stayed unmatched. CDR1 and CDR2 from the germline V gene are SGHKS and YYEKEE (reference sequence). This CDR3 has 15 amino acids.